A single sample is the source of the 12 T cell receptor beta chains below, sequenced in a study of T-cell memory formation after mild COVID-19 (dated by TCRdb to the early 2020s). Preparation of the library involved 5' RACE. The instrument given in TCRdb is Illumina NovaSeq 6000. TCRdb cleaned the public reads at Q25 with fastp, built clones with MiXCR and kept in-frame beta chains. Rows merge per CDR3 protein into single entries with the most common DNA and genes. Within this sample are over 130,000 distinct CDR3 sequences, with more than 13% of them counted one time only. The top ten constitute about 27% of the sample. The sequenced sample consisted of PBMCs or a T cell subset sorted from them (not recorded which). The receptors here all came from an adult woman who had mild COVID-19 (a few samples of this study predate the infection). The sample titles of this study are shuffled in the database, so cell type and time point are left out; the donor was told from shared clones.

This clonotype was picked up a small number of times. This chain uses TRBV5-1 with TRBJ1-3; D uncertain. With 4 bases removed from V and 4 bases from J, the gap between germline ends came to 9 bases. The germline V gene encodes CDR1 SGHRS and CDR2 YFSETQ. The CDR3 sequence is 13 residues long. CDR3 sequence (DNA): TGCGCCAGCAGCCCCGAGGCCGGAAACACCATATATTTT. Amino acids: CASSPEAGNTIYF.

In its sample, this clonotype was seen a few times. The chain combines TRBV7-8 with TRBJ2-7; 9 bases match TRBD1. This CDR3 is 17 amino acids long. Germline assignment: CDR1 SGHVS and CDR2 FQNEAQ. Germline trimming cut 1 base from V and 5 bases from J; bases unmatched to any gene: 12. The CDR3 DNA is TGTGCCAGCAGCTTAGTGTGGGACAGGGTCGAACAGGACGAGCAGTACTTC. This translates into CASSLVWDRVEQDEQYF.

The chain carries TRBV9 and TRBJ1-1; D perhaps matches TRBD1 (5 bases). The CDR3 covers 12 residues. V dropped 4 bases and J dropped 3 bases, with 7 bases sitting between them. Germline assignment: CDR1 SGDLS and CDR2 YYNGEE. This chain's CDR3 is CASSMGDTEAFF. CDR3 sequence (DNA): TGTGCCAGCAGCATGGGGGACACTGAAGCTTTCTTT.

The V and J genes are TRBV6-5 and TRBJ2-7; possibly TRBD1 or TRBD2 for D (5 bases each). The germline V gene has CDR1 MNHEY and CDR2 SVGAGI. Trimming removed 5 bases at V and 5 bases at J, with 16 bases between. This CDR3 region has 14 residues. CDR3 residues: CASSRDLWWDEQYF. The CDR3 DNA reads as TGTGCCAGCAGTAGGGACCTGTGGTGGGACGAGCAGTACTTC.

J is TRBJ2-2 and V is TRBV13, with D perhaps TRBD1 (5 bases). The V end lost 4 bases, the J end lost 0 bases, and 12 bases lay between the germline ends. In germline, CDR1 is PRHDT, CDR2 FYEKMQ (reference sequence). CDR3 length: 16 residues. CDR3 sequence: CASSSLTETNTGELFF. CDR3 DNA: TGTGCCAGCAGCTCATTGACAGAAACGAACACCGGGGAGCTGTTTTTT. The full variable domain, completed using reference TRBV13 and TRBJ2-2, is AAGVIQSPRHLIKEKRETATLKCYPIPRHDTVYWYQQGPGQDPQFLISFYEKMQSDKGSIPDRFSAQQFSDYHSELNMSSLELGDSALYFCASSSLTETNTGELFFGEGSRLTVL.

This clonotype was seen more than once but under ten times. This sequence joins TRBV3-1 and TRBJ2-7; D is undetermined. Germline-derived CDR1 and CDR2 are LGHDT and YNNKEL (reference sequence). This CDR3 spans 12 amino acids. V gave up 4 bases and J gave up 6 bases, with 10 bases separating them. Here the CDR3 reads CASSPHGLEQYF. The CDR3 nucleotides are TGTGCCAGCAGCCCCCACGGGCTCGAGCAGTACTTC.

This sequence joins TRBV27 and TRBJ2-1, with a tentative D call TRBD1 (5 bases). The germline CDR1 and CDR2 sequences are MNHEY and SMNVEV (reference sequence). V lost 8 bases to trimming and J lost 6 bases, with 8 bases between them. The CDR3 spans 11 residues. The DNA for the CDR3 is TGTGCCAGCTTCCAGGGCAATGAGCAGTTCTTC. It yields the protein CASFQGNEQFF.

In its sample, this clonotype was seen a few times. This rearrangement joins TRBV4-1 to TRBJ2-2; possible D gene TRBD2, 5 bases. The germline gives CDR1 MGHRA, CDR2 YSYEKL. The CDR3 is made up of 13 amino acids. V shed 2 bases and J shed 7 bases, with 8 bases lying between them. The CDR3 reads CASSQPGIGELFF. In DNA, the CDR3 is TGCGCCAGCAGCCAACCCGGGATCGGGGAGCTGTTTTTT.

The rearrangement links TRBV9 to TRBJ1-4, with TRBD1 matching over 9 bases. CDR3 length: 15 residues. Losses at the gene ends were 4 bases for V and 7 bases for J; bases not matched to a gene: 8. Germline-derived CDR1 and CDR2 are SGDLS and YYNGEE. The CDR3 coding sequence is TGTGCCAGCAGCACCTCGACAGGGGGGACTGAAAAACTGTTTTTT. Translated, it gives CASSTSTGGTEKLFF. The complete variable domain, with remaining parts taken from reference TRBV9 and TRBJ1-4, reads DSGVTQTPKHLITATGQRVTLRCSPRSGDLSVYWYQQSLDQGLQFLIQYYNGEERAKGNILERFSAQQFPDLHSELNLSSLELGDSALYFCASSTSTGGTEKLFFGSGTQLSVL.

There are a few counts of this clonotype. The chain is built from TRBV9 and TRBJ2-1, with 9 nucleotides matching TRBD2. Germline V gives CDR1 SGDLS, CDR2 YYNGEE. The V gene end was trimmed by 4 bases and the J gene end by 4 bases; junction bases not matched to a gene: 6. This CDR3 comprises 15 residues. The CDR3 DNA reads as TGTGCCAGCAGCCCCAGCGGGGGGACTTACAATGAGCAGTTCTTC. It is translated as CASSPSGGTYNEQFF.

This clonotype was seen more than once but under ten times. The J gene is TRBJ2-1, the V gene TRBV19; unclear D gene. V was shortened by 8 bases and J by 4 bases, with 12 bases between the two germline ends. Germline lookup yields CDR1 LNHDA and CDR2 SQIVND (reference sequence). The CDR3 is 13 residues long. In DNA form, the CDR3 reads TGTGCCAGTCGGAGTGTAGGATACAATGAGCAGTTCTTC. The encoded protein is CASRSVGYNEQFF. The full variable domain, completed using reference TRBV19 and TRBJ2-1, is DGGITQSPKYLFRKEGQNVTLSCEQNLNHDAMYWYRQDPGQGLRLIYYSQIVNDFQKGDIAEGYSVSREKKESFPLTVTSAQKNPTAFYLCASRSVGYNEQFFGPGTRLTVL.

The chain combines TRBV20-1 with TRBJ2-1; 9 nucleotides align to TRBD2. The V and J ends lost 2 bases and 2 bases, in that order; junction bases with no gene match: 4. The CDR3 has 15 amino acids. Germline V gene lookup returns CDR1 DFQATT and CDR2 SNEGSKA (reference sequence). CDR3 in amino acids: CSARMLAGPYNEQFF. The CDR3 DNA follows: TGCAGTGCTAGAATGCTAGCGGGACCCTACAATGAGCAGTTCTTC.